Described below is a single T cell receptor (beta chain) sequence and its context. The target of this receptor is not known. Base qualities are not at hand, and no much larger clone is one base apart. The sample belongs to a study of cytomegalovirus exposure and HLA in healthy donors listed by TCRdb under 2017. In the study overall: An earlier analysis of several hundred of the donors reported approximately 270 Gb of sequence data and around 110 million unique TCR beta sequences from approximately 180 million T cells. About 330 gigabases of sequencing data and roughly 81 million unique TCR sequences made up an early release that covered over 550 HLA-typed donors. The genetic ancestry cluster associated with self-reported Caucasian donors included about 84% of the approximately 400 genotyped donors. The study was designed to test whether signatures of past pathogen exposure could be identified by cataloging public T cell receptors. The study profiled the T cell repertoires of approximately 700 subjects by immunosequencing and related them to cytomegalovirus serostatus. Along with the roughly 700-subject first cohort, a separate validation cohort of around 110 different subjects was used. To predict cytomegalovirus infection status, the study brought together high-throughput TCR immunosequencing, statistical association of individual TCRs with disease status, and machine learning. To study patterns of TCR occurrence, a later analysis re-analyzed previously published TCR beta repertoires from around 700 donors and added high-resolution HLA genotyping. Rather than drawing on any new phenotypic data, the later analysis identified candidate immune exposures from TCR beta sequences and the way those sequences occurred across donors. An earlier analysis of fewer than 750 of the donors used high-throughput TCR beta sequencing to judge whether each TCR beta V gene segment behaved as functional or pseudogenic. Alongside the repertoire data, information on donor age, sex, ethnicity and CMV serostatus was compiled. A later genetic analysis took genome-wide SNP genotypes for about 65% of the 666 donors and used that subset as a discovery cohort. All discovery cohort repertoires had been generated on a single sequencing platform. HLA typing included class I and class II loci at four-digit resolution. Typing coverage differed by locus: A, B, C, DRB1 and DQB1 were typed in roughly 629-630 donors, DQA1 in 500 to 550, DPA1 in 600 to 610, and DPB1 in just under 490. Five DR-DQ haplotypes were treated as single units for association and clustering because of strong linkage in the cohort. Among 350 to 400 genotyped donors of the cohort, an average of 235,054 unique TCR beta nucleotide sequences were sequenced per donor, about a sixth of them non-productive.

What the work shows at the level of the full study, not this receptor alone: V-gene and J-gene trimming of TCR beta chains was associated with a missense DCLRE1C variant in a later genetic analysis, and the association was replicated in an independent cohort. A total of 164 TCR beta chains were listed by the study as associated with cytomegalovirus. A few of the identified cytomegalovirus-associated TCR beta chains were confirmed in vitro to be specific for cytomegalovirus antigens. According to a later analysis, TCR association rates differed among HLA loci, with DRB1 alleles showing the most associated TCRs and HLA-C alleles showing the fewest. When HLA alleles, especially DR and DQ, strongly co-occurred, attributing TCR associations to individual alleles was difficult. In a later analysis, about 16,000 TCR beta sequences were associated with specific HLA alleles at a false discovery rate of 0.05. In an earlier analysis of around 600 of the donors, most TCR beta V segments appeared in productive rearrangements about 90% or about 30% of the time, broadly matching IMGT annotations. A further reported finding was that TCR beta sequences accurately predicted the HLA-A and HLA-B alleles for most subjects in the first cohort. Roughly uniform sequencing depth across donors was assumed in presence/absence analyses, although this assumption may not hold. In this cohort, only TCR beta chains were sequenced, and detectable features were limited by the absence of alpha or paired-chain data. The classifier was reported to diagnose cytomegalovirus status with high specificity and sensitivity in both the original and validation cohorts. Correlated functional status among segregating V segments might reflect linkage disequilibrium, but an unknown experimental factor could not be ruled out. A cluster of highly shared sequence variants was judged likely to represent a technical artifact of the sequencing pipeline. According to a later analysis, parvovirus B19, influenza, CMV and Epstein-Barr virus appeared linked to several top co-occurrence clusters. Most TCR sequences were seen in very few donors, while some public TCRs were found in many individuals. The authors suggested that the approach could potentially be extended to other disease states and immunological phenotypes. Because HLA typing was missing for some donors at each locus, association tests included only the typed subset. Immune exposure information for the cohort was limited to CMV serostatus. In a later analysis, HLA-associated TCR beta chains showed more clonal expansion and lower generation probabilities than non-associated chains that were equally common. A later analysis found that most CMV-associated TCR beta chains appeared HLA-restricted, with HLA associations seemingly driven largely by CMV exposure. Some IMGT-functional V segments, including TRBV6-2 and TRBV6-3, could not be distinguished by the 87-base-pair reads and were therefore excluded. The earlier analysis of fewer than 750 of the donors excluded around 17 rarely observed V segments, including chromosome 9 orphons, because counts were too low. Compared with the roughly 670-donor mean, donors in an Asian-associated ancestry cluster had fewer N-insertions in productive TCRs, according to a later genetic analysis.

V has 5 bases trimmed and J has 7 bases trimmed; junction bases matching no gene number 9. CDR1 and CDR2, per the germline V gene (reference sequence), are MNHEY and SMNVEV. Its CDR3 holds 15 amino acids, cysteine through phenylalanine. Of the read, only the CDR3 DNA is kept; its 45 bases are in frame from base 1. Libraries were constructed by the immunoSEQ multiplex PCR assay. For the multiplex PCR, a mixture combining 60 forward primers for TCR Vbeta segments and 13 reverse primers for TCR Jbeta segments was used. The CDR3 region of rearranged TCR beta genes was amplified from genomic DNA with a multiplex PCR assay. Amplified TCR beta libraries were sequenced as 87-base-pair reads on the Illumina HiSeq System. From the authors' description of their analysis: A later analysis tallied 75 million to 95 million unique TCR beta chains across the 610 or so repertoires, and some 10 million of those chains were shared by two or more donors. To remove PCR and sequencing errors, raw reads were error-corrected and collapsed into unique sequences using a nearest-neighbor algorithm that merged closely related sequences. CDR3 sequences were aligned to IMGT reference sequences to assign V, D and J gene segments. Each retained sequence needed at least a six-nucleotide match to both a V gene segment and a J gene segment. A rearrangement was called productive if the CDR3 had no stop codons and remained in frame with V and J, and every other rearrangement was called non-productive. Following IMGT convention, CDR3 was defined as the stretch from the second conserved V-encoded cysteine up to the conserved J-encoded phenylalanine. The earlier analysis of some 550 of the donors excluded any sequence lacking an unambiguous match to a single V gene segment. In an earlier analysis of approximately 500 of the donors, a V segment was called functional when productive rearrangements were above 56.7%, and segregating when the standard deviation between donors exceeded 5%. A statistical classification framework was developed to diagnose cytomegalovirus status using the catalog of TCR beta chain sequences. V and J gene assignment, in a later analysis, came from comparing TCR nucleotide sequences with IMGT/GENE-DB human TR gene sequences. A later analysis assigned CDR3 sequences and most-parsimonious VDJ recombination scenarios with the TCRdist pipeline. In a later analysis, every TCR beta chain was defined by the combination of its CDR3 amino acid sequence and its V-gene family, and reads without a unique V-gene family were dropped. A later analysis removed 550 to 700 highly shared, low-generation-probability nucleotide sequences to deal with suspected cross-contamination and a sequencing artifact. For each public chain, a later analysis derived a clonal expansion index from normalized ranks of inferred template counts within each repertoire. In a later analysis, generation probabilities were computed using a VDJ recombination model fitted to out-of-frame rearrangements, and the results were checked against IGoR. In a later analysis, TCR-TCR, TCR-HLA and TCR-CMV co-occurrence was scored with hypergeometric tests, and a repertoire-size bias correction was applied to TCR pairs. To estimate false discovery rates, a later analysis permuted the HLA or CMV assignments 20 times. In a later analysis, co-occurring TCRs were grouped with DBSCAN, and TCRdist sequence similarity was added when clustering was performed within HLA-allele-positive subsets. For co-occurrence clustering, repertoires with fewer than 30,000 or more than 120,000 public chains were excluded, along with about five repertoires with anomalous nucleotide sharing. The table comes from immuneACCESS by way of TCRdb, which keeps in-frame sequences with V and J called. Part of the clones is missing from these tables; in studies checked, under half for an unresolved V gene and the rest for unknown reasons. For V, J and clone size, that table is used; D and trimming come from the DNA. A total of some 150,000 clones appear in this sample, roughly 80% of them only once. Together, the top ten hold 9.5% to 15% of the sample.

The cohort was made up of hundreds of healthy bone marrow donors. At the time of sampling, every cohort member was nominally healthy, though immune exposures that went unrecorded were likely present. The donor was CMV seropositive and belonged to the group of a few hundred seropositive cohort members. A peripheral blood sample was provided by each donor, and peripheral blood mononuclear cells were used for TCR beta sequencing. The Qiagen DNeasy Blood Extraction Kit was used to extract genomic DNA from the blood cell samples. The chain employs TRBV27 and TRBJ2-7; TRBD1 aligns with 12 central bases. The TCR was taken from a man aged 30 to 45 in good health and CMV-seropositive. Sequences were obtained from PBMCs. The CDR3 reads as follows: CASSPPGQGAGEQYF. The DNA reads TGTGCCAGCAGTCCTCCGGGACAGGGGGCGGGTGAGCAGTACTTC.